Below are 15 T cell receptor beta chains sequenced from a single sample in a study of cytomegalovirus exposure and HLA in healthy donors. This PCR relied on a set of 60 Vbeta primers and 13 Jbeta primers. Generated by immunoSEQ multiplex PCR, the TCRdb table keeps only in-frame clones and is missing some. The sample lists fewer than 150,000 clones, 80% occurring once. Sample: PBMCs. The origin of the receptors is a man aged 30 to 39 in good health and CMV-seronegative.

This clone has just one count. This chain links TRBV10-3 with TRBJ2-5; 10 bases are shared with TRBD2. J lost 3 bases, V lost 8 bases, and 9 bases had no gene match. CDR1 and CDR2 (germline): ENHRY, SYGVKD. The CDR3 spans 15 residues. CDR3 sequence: CAIGSGRAPEETQYF. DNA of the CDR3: TGTGCCATCGGCAGCGGGAGGGCTCCGGAAGAGACCCAGTACTTC.

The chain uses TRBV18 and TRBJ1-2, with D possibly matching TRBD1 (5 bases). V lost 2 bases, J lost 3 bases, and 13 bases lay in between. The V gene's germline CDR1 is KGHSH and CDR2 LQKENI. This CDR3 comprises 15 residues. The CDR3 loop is CASSPAIGGDYGYTF. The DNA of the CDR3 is TGTGCCAGCTCACCAGCTATCGGAGGGGACTATGGCTACACCTTC.

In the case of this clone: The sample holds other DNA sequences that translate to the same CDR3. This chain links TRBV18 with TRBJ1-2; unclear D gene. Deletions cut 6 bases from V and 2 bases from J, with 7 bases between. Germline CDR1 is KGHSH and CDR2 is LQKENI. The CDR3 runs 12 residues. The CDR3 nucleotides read TGTGCCAGCTCTCCGAGCAACTATGGCTACACCTTC. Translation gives CASSPSNYGYTF.

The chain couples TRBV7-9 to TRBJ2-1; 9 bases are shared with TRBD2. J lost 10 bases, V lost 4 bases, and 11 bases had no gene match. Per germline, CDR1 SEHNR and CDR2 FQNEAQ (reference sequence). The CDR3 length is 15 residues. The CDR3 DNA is TGTGCCAGCAGCTCGTTTAGGGGCGGGAGGGCGGAGCAGTTCTTC. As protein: CASSSFRGGRAEQFF.

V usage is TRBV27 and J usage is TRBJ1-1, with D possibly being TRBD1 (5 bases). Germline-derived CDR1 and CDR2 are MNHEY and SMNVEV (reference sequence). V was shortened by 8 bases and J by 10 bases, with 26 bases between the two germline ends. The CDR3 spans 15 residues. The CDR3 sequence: CASCASWGAYEGAFF. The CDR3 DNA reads TGTGCCAGCTGCGCGTCTTGGGGCGCTTACGAAGGAGCTTTCTTT.

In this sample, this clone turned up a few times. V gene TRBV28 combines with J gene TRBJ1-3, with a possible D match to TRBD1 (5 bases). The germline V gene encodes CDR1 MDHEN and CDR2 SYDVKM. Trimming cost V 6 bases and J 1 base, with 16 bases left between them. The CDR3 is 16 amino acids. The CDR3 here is CASSEAGLGSGNTIYF. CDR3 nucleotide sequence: TGTGCCAGCAGCGAGGCAGGGTTGGGTTCTGGAAACACCATATATTTT.

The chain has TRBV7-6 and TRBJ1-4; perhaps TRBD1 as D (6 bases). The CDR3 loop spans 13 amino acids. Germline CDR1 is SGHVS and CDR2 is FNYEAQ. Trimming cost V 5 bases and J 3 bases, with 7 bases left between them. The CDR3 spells CASSRQANEKLFF. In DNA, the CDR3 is TGTGCCAGCAGCCGACAGGCTAATGAAAAACTGTTTTTT.

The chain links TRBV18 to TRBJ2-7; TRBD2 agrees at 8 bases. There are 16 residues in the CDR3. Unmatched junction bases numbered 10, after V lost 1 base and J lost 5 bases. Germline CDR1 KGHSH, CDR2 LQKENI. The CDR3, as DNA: TGTGCCAGCTCACCACGGAACAAGCGGGAGTTAAACGAGCAGTACTTC. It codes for CASSPRNKRELNEQYF.

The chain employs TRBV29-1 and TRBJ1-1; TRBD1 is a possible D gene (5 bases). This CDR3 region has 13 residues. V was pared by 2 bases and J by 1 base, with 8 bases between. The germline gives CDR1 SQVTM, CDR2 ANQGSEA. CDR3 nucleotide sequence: TGCAGCGTTGAAATGGACACGAACACTGAAGCTTTCTTT. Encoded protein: CSVEMDTNTEAFF.

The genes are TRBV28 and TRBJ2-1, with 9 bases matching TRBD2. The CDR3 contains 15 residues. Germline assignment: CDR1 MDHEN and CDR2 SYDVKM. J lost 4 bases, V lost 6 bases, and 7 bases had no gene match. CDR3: CASSPSGTSYNEQFF. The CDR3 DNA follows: TGTGCCAGCAGCCCTAGCGGGACCTCTTACAATGAGCAGTTCTTC. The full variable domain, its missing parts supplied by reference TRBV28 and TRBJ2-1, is DVKVTQSSRYLVKRTGEKVFLECVQDMDHENMFWYRQDPGLGLRLIYFSYDVKMKEKGDIPEGYSVSREKKERFSLILESASTNQTSMYLCASSPSGTSYNEQFFGPGTRLTVL.

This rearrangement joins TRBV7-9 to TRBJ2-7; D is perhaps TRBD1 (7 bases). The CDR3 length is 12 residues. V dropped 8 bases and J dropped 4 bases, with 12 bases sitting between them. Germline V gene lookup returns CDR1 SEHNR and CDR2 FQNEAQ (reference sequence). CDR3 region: CASGGTAYEQYF. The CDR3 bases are TGTGCCAGCGGGGGGACAGCATACGAGCAGTACTTC.

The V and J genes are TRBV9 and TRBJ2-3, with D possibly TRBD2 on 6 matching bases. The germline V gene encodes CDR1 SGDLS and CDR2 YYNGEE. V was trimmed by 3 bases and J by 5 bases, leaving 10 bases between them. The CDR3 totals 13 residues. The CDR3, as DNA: TGTGCCAGCAGCGCCCCGGGGGAAGATACGCAGTATTTT. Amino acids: CASSAPGEDTQYF.

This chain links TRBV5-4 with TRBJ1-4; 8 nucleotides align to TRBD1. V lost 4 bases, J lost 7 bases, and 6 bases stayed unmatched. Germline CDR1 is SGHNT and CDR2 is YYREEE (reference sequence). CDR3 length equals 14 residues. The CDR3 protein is CASSHKGTGEKLFF. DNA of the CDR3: TGTGCCAGCAGCCACAAGGGGACAGGTGAAAAACTGTTTTTT.

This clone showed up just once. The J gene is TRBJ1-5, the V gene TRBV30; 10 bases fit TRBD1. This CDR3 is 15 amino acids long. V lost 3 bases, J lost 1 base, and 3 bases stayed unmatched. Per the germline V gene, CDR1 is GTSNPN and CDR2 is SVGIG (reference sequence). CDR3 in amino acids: CAWSGQGGSNQPQHF. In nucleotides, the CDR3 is TGTGCCTGGAGCGGACAGGGGGGGAGCAATCAGCCCCAGCATTTT.

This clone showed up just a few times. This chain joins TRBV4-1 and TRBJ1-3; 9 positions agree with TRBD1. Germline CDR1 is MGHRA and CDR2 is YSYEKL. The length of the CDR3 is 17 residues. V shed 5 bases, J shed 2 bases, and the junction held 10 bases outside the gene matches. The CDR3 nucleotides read TGCGCCAGCAGCACCCCGCCGGGACAGGGCCCTGGAAACACCATATATTTT. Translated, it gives CASSTPPGQGPGNTIYF.